These 23 T cell receptor beta chains were all obtained from the same sample, sequenced in a study of identical twins. TCRdb redid the calling of the 5' RACE reads with MiXCR, one entry per CDR3 protein. The sample lists 1.5 million or so distinct CDR3 sequences, less than 35% seen once, with roughly 0.3% in the top ten. Input material: cord blood. These receptors originate from a newborn girl in good health.

This clonotype has a single count. This chain connects TRBV29-1 to TRBJ1-2; 8 nucleotides agree with TRBD1. V was clipped by 4 bases and J by 1 base; unmatched bases: 11. The CDR3 covers 16 residues. Germline CDR1 reads SQVTM; CDR2 reads ANQGSEA. CDR3 residues: CSVGAGGQGVNYGYTF. DNA of the CDR3: TGCAGCGTTGGGGCCGGTGGACAGGGTGTTAACTATGGCTACACCTTC.

V and J are TRBV6-2 or TRBV6-3 and TRBJ2-3; tentatively, D is TRBD2 (6 bases). The germline V gene has CDR1 MNHEY and CDR2 SVGEGT. This CDR3 contains 15 residues. Deletions cut 2 bases from V and 2 bases from J, with 11 bases between. The CDR3 sequence is CASSYTGLFTDTQYF. CDR3 DNA sequence: TGTGCCAGCAGTTACACGGGACTCTTCACAGATACGCAGTATTTT.

This clonotype showed up just a few times. This chain connects TRBV6-2 or TRBV6-3 to TRBJ2-6, with D tentatively TRBD2 (5 bases). The germline V and J ends were trimmed by 8 bases and 0 bases, with 17 bases remaining between them. Germline-derived CDR1 and CDR2 are MNHEY and SVGEGT. CDR3 length equals 17 residues. The CDR3 DNA reads as TGTGCCAGCGACCCCAGTCCGGGGAGCTCTGGGGCCAACGTCCTGACTTTC. Translating it yields CASDPSPGSSGANVLTF.

This clonotype came up many times. The V and J genes are TRBV27 and TRBJ1-2, with D perhaps TRBD1 (6 bases). Deletions cut 2 bases from V and 2 bases from J, with 6 bases between. Germline values: CDR1 MNHEY, CDR2 SMNVEV (reference sequence). The CDR3 loop spans 13 amino acids. CDR3 bases: TGTGCCAGCAGTTTACAGGGGAACTATGGCTACACCTTC. Encoded protein: CASSLQGNYGYTF.

This clonotype has just a few counts. The J gene is TRBJ1-1, the V gene TRBV9; no firm D call. In germline, CDR1 is SGDLS, CDR2 YYNGEE. This CDR3 is 15 amino acids long. The V end was cut by 2 bases, the J end by 4 bases, with 15 bases between. The CDR3 loop reads CASSVGSRTPTEAFF. The CDR3 nucleotides are TGTGCCAGCAGCGTTGGGTCTCGAACTCCCACTGAAGCTTTCTTT.

This clonotype was counted ten times or more. The chain carries TRBV27 and TRBJ1-1; D not resolved. The V and J ends lost 3 bases and 6 bases respectively, with 8 bases between them. CDR1 and CDR2 from the germline V gene are MNHEY and SMNVEV (reference sequence). CDR3 size: 12 residues. In nucleotides, the CDR3 is TGTGCCAGCAGTTTTGCGGGCCCTGAAGCTTTCTTT. It codes for CASSFAGPEAFF.

The chain has TRBV5-1 and TRBJ2-1; D call uncertain. The CDR3 spans 14 residues. Germline CDR1 reads SGHRS; CDR2 reads YFSETQ. Trimming removed 0 bases at V and 10 bases at J, with 14 bases between. CDR3 nucleotides: TGCGCCAGCAGCTTGGAAGGGCCAAGCGACGAGCAGTTCTTC. It yields the protein CASSLEGPSDEQFF.

About this clonotype: A much larger clone lies one base from this, so it may be a read error. The V gene is TRBV20-1, the J gene TRBJ2-1; 9 nucleotides line up with TRBD2. This CDR3 has 15 amino acids. Germline assignment: CDR1 DFQATT and CDR2 SNEGSKA (reference sequence). CDR3 protein: CSARDGTSSYNERFF. Written as DNA, the CDR3 is TGCAGTGCTAGAGATGGGACTAGCTCCTACAATGAGCGGTTCTTC.

At least ten counts were recorded for this clonotype. The rearrangement uses TRBV7-9 and TRBJ2-1; 9 bases are shared with TRBD1. Germline loops: CDR1 SEHNR, CDR2 FQNEAQ (reference sequence). V lost 3 bases and J lost 7; bases outside the gene matches: 4. The CDR3 extends over 14 amino acids. This CDR3 is CASSFRQGGNEQFF. CDR3 nucleotide sequence: TGTGCCAGCAGCTTCCGACAGGGGGGGAATGAGCAGTTCTTC.

This clonotype was observed at least ten times. This chain links TRBV29-1 with TRBJ2-3; TRBD2 agrees at 7 bases. V lost 1 base and J lost 0; bases outside the gene matches: 7. This CDR3 is 16 amino acids long. Germline V gives CDR1 SQVTM, CDR2 ANQGSEA. In DNA, the CDR3 is TGCAGCGTTGAAGTACGGGGACTATCGAGCACAGATACGCAGTATTTT. Its protein is CSVEVRGLSSTDTQYF.

In this sample, this clonotype turned up a few times. This chain uses TRBV6-1 with TRBJ2-3; D is perhaps TRBD2 (6 bases). There are 13 residues in the CDR3. V was pared by 11 bases and J by 3 bases, with 15 bases between. Germline V gene lookup returns CDR1 MNHNS and CDR2 SASEGT. The CDR3 DNA is TGTGCCGCCCCCCTCGGGGGTACAGATACGCAGTATTTT. This sequence encodes CAAPLGGTDTQYF.

This clonotype showed up just once. The chain employs TRBV19 and TRBJ2-1; the D gene is possibly TRBD2 (6 bases). V shed 5 bases and J shed 4 bases, with 15 bases lying between them. The CDR3 runs 15 residues. CDR1 is LNHDA and CDR2 is SQIVND in the germline V gene (reference sequence). This CDR3 reads CASSYAGTRYNEQFF. DNA of the CDR3: TGTGCCAGTAGTTACGCGGGGACGAGATACAATGAGCAGTTCTTC.

This clonotype came up many times. The genes are TRBV27 and TRBJ2-5, with D perhaps TRBD2 (5 bases). The V gene lost 6 bases and the J gene lost 1 base, with 18 bases spanning the gap. CDR3 length: 16 residues. Germline V gene sequence: CDR1 MNHEY, CDR2 SMNVEV (reference sequence). The CDR3 reads CASRSPLRGTQETQYF. CDR3 sequence (DNA): TGTGCCAGCAGATCCCCTTTACGGGGTACCCAAGAGACCCAGTACTTC.

The rearrangement joins TRBV20-1 to TRBJ2-2; unclear D gene. V was pared by 1 base and J by 4 bases, with 7 bases between. The germline V gene encodes CDR1 DFQATT and CDR2 SNEGSKA (reference sequence). The CDR3 runs to 13 residues. Here the CDR3 reads CSARARSTGELFF. In DNA form, the CDR3 reads TGCAGTGCTAGAGCAAGGAGCACCGGGGAGCTGTTTTTT.

V is TRBV3-1 and J is TRBJ2-3, with D possibly TRBD2 on 6 matching bases. The CDR3 is 16 amino acids. Trimming pared 3 bases from V and 0 bases from J, leaving 13 bases between. Germline CDR1 reads LGHDT; CDR2 reads YNNKEL (reference sequence). CDR3 in amino acids: CASSQGSGWSTDTQYF. CDR3 nucleotide sequence: TGTGCCAGCAGCCAGGGTAGCGGATGGAGCACAGATACGCAGTATTTT.

The chain has TRBV2 and TRBJ2-5; possibly TRBD1 for D (6 bases). The DNA end favors TRBJ2-7, so the J call may be wrong. The CDR3 runs 15 residues. Germline CDR1 and CDR2: SNHLY and FYNNEI. The CDR3 spells CASSEGTDRIGEQYF. The CDR3 nucleotides read TGTGCCAGCAGTGAAGGGACCGACAGGATCGGCGAGCAGTACTTC.

The chain combines TRBV9 with TRBJ1-1; TRBD1 might be the D (6 bases). With 0 bases removed from V and 4 bases from J, the gap between germline ends came to 10 bases. This CDR3 is 14 amino acids long. CDR1 SGDLS and CDR2 YYNGEE come from the germline V gene. The CDR3 nucleotides read TGTGCCAGCAGCGTAGATGGGGGGCGCACTGAAGCTTTCTTT. Its protein product is CASSVDGGRTEAFF.

This chain links TRBV11-2 with TRBJ1-3; TRBD1 matches at 8 bases. With V trimmed by 5 bases and J by 0 bases, 9 bases remained unmatched. Germline CDR1 and CDR2: SGHAT and FQNNGV. CDR3 size: 17 residues. DNA of the CDR3: TGTGCCAGCAGCCCCCTTACAGGGGGGACCTCTGGAAACACCATATATTTT. As protein: CASSPLTGGTSGNTIYF.

The chain joins TRBV28 to TRBJ2-7; 8 bases align to TRBD2. Germline V lookup: CDR1 MDHEN, CDR2 SYDVKM. CDR3 size: 16 residues. The J segment lost 6 bases and the V segment lost 1 base, leaving 11 bases of the junction unmatched. As DNA, the CDR3 is TGTGCCAGCAGTTTATATTCCAGCGGGAGCTTCGGCGAGCAGTACTTC. Its translation: CASSLYSSGSFGEQYF.

There are many counts of this clonotype. The chain carries TRBV5-1 and TRBJ2-3; D is ambiguous. CDR3 length: 14 residues. Trimming removed 4 bases at V and 0 bases at J, with 9 bases between. CDR1 and CDR2 from the germline V gene are SGHRS and YFSETQ. The DNA for the CDR3 is TGCGCCAGCAGCCCCGCAACTAGCACAGATACGCAGTATTTT. Its protein is CASSPATSTDTQYF.

The CDR3 DNA reads as TGTGCCAGCAGTTTGGGCCTGGGACAGGGGCCCAGCTACGAGCAGTACTTC. This codes for CASSLGLGQGPSYEQYF. V and J are TRBV28 and TRBJ2-7; 10 nucleotides align to TRBD1. The V and J ends lost 3 bases and 3 bases, in that order; junction bases with no gene match: 11. Germline lookup yields CDR1 MDHEN and CDR2 SYDVKM. The CDR3 spans 17 residues.

This chain joins TRBV25-1 and TRBJ2-1, with 11 bases that match TRBD2. J lost 10 bases, V lost 8 bases, and 7 bases had no gene match. The CDR3 extends over 13 amino acids. Germline values: CDR1 MGHDK, CDR2 SYGVNS. This CDR3 reads CASLAGGRREQFF. CDR3 sequence (DNA): TGTGCCAGCTTAGCGGGGGGGCGGCGCGAGCAGTTCTTC.

The table lists this clonotype with a few counts. The gene calls are TRBV7-2 and TRBJ1-1; 9 bases map to TRBD1. The CDR3 runs to 14 residues. Trimming at V came to 4 bases and at J to 7 bases, leaving 7 bases not matched to a gene. The germline CDR1 and CDR2 sequences are SGHTA and FQGNSA. The CDR3 here is CASSSRTGAGEAFF. CDR3 nucleotides: TGTGCCAGCAGCTCCCGGACAGGGGCTGGTGAAGCTTTCTTT.